This TCR beta chain appears in the sequencing data of a study of response to subunit inactivated influenza vaccine. Regarding the study as a whole: The authors suggested that every seasonal influenza vaccination recruits few new T cells.

The germline gives CDR1 LGHDT, CDR2 YNNKEL (reference sequence). The CDR3 totals 13 residues. The V end lost 3 bases, the J end lost 6 bases, and 11 bases lay between the germline ends. As for this clonotype: The antigen remains undetermined.

TCRdb re-called the RT-PCR reads through MiXCR, storing one row per CDR3 protein. The data hold about 240,000 distinct CDR3 sequences, with 9% to 15% observed a single time. The chain has TRBV3-1 and TRBJ1-2; D might be TRBD1 (5 bases). The source material was non-naive T cells sorted from PBMCs, sampled 14 to 15 days before vaccination. This clonotype originated in a man in his forties or fifties who received an inactivated influenza vaccine. Here the CDR3 reads CASSHGGADGYTF. The CDR3 bases are TGTGCCAGCAGCCATGGAGGGGCGGATGGCTACACCTTC.